Presented here are 10 T cell receptor beta chains from one specimen sequenced in a study of control samples from healthy donors and cancer patients. Measured with immunoSEQ multiplex PCR; TCRdb has only the in-frame clones, and not every one. This table holds over 200,000 clones, almost 85% found once. What was sequenced was PBMCs. The source of these receptors is a woman aged 55-70 years with lung cancer.

V is TRBV24-1 and J is TRBJ1-4; TRBD1 matches 10 bases. Germline trimming cut 4 bases from V and 5 bases from J; bases unmatched to any gene: 3. Looked up from germline, CDR1 is KGHDR and CDR2 is SFDVKD. The CDR3 length is 15 residues. The CDR3 here is CATSDSGQGNEKLFF. The DNA for the CDR3 is TGTGCCACCAGTGACTCGGGACAGGGGAATGAAAAACTGTTTTTT.

This clone was counted many times. The rearrangement links TRBV6-5 to TRBJ2-7; D possibly corresponds to TRBD2 (6 bases). Trimming took off 6 bases at V and 4 bases at J, with 10 bases between the two ends. The CDR3 length is 12 residues. Per the germline V gene, CDR1 is MNHEY and CDR2 is SVGAGI. The CDR3 protein is CASSLAAYEQYF. CDR3 coding DNA: TGTGCCAGCAGCTTAGCGGCTTACGAGCAGTACTTC.

This chain uses TRBV3-1 (or the pseudogene TRBV3-2) with TRBJ2-3, with D unresolved. Germline V lookup: CDR1 LGHDT, CDR2 YNNKEL (reference sequence). The CDR3 has 14 amino acids. Trimming removed 3 bases at V and 7 bases at J, with 14 bases between. CDR3 residues: CASSHRTRSNTQYF. In DNA form, the CDR3 reads TGTGCCAGCAGCCATCGGACCCGCTCGAATACGCAGTATTTT.

The table lists this clone with a few counts. The genes are TRBV11-3 and TRBJ2-1; 15 bases match TRBD2. J lost 8 bases, V lost 5 bases, and 4 bases had no gene match. Germline V lookup: CDR1 SGHNT, CDR2 YENEEA. This CDR3 region has 15 residues. CDR3 DNA sequence: TGTGCCAGCAGCGTCGGACTAGCGGGAGGGGATGAGCAGTTCTTC. As protein: CASSVGLAGGDEQFF.

The chain has TRBV5-4 and TRBJ2-7; D ambiguous. This CDR3 is built from 14 residues. CDR1 is SGHNT and CDR2 is YYREEE in the germline V gene (reference sequence). Trimming stripped 2 bases from V and 1 base from J, with 10 bases between. CDR3 region: CASSFQQVSYEQYF. As DNA, the CDR3 is TGTGCCAGCAGCTTTCAGCAGGTATCCTACGAGCAGTACTTC.

The chain uses TRBV3-1 (or the pseudogene TRBV3-2) and TRBJ2-1, with 13 bases lining up with TRBD2. Per germline, CDR1 LGHDT and CDR2 YNNKEL (reference sequence). The junction had 3 bases not matched to a gene; V was cut back by 3 bases and J by 4 bases. The CDR3 length is 16 residues. The CDR3 DNA follows: TGTGCCAGCAGCCACACTAGCGGGGGGGTGTACAATGAGCAGTTCTTC. Its translation is CASSHTSGGVYNEQFF.

The V and J genes are TRBV11-3 and TRBJ2-7; D unclear. The V gene lost 0 bases and the J gene lost 6 bases, with 9 bases spanning the gap. There are 13 residues in the CDR3. Germline CDR1 reads SGHNT; CDR2 reads YENEEA. Here the CDR3 reads CASSLERRSEQYF. The CDR3 DNA reads TGTGCCAGCAGCTTAGAACGAAGGAGCGAGCAGTACTTC.

The V and J genes are TRBV2 and TRBJ2-5, with D possibly being TRBD1 (5 bases). Trimming took off 3 bases at V and 4 bases at J, with 12 bases between the two ends. Germline assignment: CDR1 SNHLY and CDR2 FYNNEI. This CDR3 has 14 amino acids. CDR3 nucleotides: TGTGCCAGCAGTGAGTCCAGGGTTTCAGAGACCCAGTACTTC. Protein sequence: CASSESRVSETQYF.

The genes are TRBV3-1 (or the pseudogene TRBV3-2) and TRBJ1-5, with unresolved D. CDR3 length: 16 amino acids. Germline V gene lookup returns CDR1 LGHDT and CDR2 YNNKEL (reference sequence). With 1 base removed from V and 0 bases from J, the gap between germline ends came to 10 bases. The CDR3 protein is CASSQGTPYSNQPQHF. The DNA of the CDR3 is TGTGCCAGCAGCCAAGGAACCCCCTATAGCAATCAGCCCCAGCATTTT.

J is TRBJ2-5 and V is TRBV5-1; tentative D call: TRBD2 (5 bases). Trimming removed 5 bases from V and 2 bases from J, with 10 bases in between. CDR1 is SGHRS and CDR2 is YFSETQ in the germline V gene. CDR3 length: 13 residues. CDR3 residues: CASSSRLQETQYF. The CDR3 DNA reads as TGCGCCAGCAGTTCCCGACTACAAGAGACCCAGTACTTC.